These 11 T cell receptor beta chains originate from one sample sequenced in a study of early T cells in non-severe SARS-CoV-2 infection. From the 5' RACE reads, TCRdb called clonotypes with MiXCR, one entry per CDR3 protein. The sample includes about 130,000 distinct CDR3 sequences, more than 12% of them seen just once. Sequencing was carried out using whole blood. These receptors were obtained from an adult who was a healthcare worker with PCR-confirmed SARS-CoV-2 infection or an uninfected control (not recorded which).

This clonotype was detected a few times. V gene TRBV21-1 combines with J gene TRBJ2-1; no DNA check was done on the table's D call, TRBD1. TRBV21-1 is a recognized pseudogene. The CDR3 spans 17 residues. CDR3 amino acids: CASSTKKEDRGRIEQFF. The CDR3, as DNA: TGTGCCAGCAGCACCAAAAAAGAGGACAGGGGGCGTATTGAGCAGTTCTTC.

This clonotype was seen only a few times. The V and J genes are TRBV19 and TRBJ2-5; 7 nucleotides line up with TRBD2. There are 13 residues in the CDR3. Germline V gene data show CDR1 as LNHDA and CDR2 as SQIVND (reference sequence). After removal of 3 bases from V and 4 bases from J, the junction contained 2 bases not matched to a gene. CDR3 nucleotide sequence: TGTGCCAGTAGTATGTCTAGCGGAGAGACCCAGTACTTC. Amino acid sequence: CASSMSSGETQYF. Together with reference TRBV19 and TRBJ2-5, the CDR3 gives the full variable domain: DGGITQSPKYLFRKEGQNVTLSCEQNLNHDAMYWYRQDPGQGLRLIYYSQIVNDFQKGDIAEGYSVSREKKESFPLTVTSAQKNPTAFYLCASSMSSGETQYFGPGTRLLVL.

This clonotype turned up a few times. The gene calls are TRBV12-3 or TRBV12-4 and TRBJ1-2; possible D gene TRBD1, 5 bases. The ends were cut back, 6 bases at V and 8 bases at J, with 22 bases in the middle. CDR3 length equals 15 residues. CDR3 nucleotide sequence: TGTGCCAGCAGCCCGGGTGAGGGGCAGCTCGGGGGCTACACCTTC. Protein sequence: CASSPGEGQLGGYTF.

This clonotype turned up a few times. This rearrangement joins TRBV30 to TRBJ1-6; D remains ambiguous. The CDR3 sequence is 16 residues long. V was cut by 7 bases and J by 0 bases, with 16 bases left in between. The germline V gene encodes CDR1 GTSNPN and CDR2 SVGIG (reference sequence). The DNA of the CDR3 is TGTGCCTCTGACCGATACCTGAGCTCCTATAATTCACCCCTCCACTTT. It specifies CASDRYLSSYNSPLHF.

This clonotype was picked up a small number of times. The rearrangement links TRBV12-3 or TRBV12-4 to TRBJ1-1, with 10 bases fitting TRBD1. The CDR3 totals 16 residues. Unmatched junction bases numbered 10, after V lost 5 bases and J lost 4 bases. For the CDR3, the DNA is TGTGCCAGCAGTCCAGGGACAGGGGATATGGGCACTGAAGCTTTCTTT. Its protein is CASSPGTGDMGTEAFF.

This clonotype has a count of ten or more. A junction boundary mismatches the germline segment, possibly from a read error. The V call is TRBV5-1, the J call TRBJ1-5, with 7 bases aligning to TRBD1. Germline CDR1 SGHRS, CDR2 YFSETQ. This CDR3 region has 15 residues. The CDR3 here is CASSLQGYSNQPQHF. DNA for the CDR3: TGTGCCAGCAGTTTACAGGGGTATAGCAATCAGCCCCAGCATTTT.

The CDR3 spells CASSTGTGLNTEAFF. CDR3 nucleotides: TGTGCCAGCTCGACCGGGACAGGGCTGAACACTGAAGCTTTCTTT. The chain links TRBV18 to TRBJ1-1; TRBD1 matches 9 bases. The length of the CDR3 is 15 residues. The V gene end was trimmed by 6 bases and the J gene end by 0 bases; junction bases not matched to a gene: 5. CDR1 KGHSH and CDR2 LQKENI come from the germline V gene.

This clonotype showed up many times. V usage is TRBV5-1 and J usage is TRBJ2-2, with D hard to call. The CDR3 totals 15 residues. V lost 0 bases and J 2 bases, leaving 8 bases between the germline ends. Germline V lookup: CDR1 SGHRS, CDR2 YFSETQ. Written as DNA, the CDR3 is TGCGCCAGCAGCTTGGAGTGGGGAAACACCGGGGAGCTGTTTTTT. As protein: CASSLEWGNTGELFF.

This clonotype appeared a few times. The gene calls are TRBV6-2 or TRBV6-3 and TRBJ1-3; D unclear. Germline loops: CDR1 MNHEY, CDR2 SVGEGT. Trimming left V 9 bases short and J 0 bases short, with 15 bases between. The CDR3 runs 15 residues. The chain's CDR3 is CASQHSGISGNTIYF. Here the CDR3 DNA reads TGTGCCAGTCAACACAGCGGGATCTCTGGAAACACCATATATTTT.

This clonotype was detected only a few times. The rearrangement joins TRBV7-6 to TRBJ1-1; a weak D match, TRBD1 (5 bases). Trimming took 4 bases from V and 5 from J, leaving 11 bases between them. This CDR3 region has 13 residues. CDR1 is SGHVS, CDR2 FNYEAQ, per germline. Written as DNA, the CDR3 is TGTGCCAGCAGCTCCTTATCAGGGACTGAAGCTTTCTTT. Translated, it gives CASSSLSGTEAFF.

CDR3 residues: CASSLNDGGTDTQYF. DNA for the CDR3: TGTGCCAGCAGCTTAAACGATGGAGGCACAGATACGCAGTATTTT. The chain has TRBV11-1 and TRBJ2-3; D gene ambiguous. This CDR3 has 15 residues. V lost 2 bases and J 1 base, leaving 10 bases between the germline ends. The germline gives CDR1 SGHAT, CDR2 FQDESV (reference sequence).